This T cell receptor beta chain was documented in a study of blood T cells in healthy people across ages. All donors came from Russia, were Caucasian and healthy, and spanned ages about 6 to 100. Concerning this clonotype itself: Its antigen is currently unknown.

Study-wide findings and caveats: When one million T cells were used, diversity estimates were thought to be underestimates. A roughly linear age-dependent decrease characterized TCR beta diversity per million T cells.

Trimming took off 8 bases at V and 4 bases at J, with 10 bases between the two ends. This CDR3 is 12 amino acids long. Germline CDR1 reads MNHEY; CDR2 reads SVGEGT. Primers used in a second PCR of about 6 to 11 cycles were a sample-barcoded 5' primer and a J-beta primer mix. TCRdb reprocessed the 5' RACE reads with MiXCR, giving one entry per CDR3 protein. Of 800,000 or so distinct CDR3 sequences listed, around 62% are singletons. This receptor was taken from a man aged 25-45 years in good health. Sequenced sample: blood. The rearrangement uses TRBV6-2 or TRBV6-3 and TRBJ2-3; possible D gene TRBD1, 5 bases. The CDR3 region is CASGEGADTQYF. CDR3 coding DNA: TGTGCCAGCGGGGAAGGGGCAGATACGCAGTATTTT.